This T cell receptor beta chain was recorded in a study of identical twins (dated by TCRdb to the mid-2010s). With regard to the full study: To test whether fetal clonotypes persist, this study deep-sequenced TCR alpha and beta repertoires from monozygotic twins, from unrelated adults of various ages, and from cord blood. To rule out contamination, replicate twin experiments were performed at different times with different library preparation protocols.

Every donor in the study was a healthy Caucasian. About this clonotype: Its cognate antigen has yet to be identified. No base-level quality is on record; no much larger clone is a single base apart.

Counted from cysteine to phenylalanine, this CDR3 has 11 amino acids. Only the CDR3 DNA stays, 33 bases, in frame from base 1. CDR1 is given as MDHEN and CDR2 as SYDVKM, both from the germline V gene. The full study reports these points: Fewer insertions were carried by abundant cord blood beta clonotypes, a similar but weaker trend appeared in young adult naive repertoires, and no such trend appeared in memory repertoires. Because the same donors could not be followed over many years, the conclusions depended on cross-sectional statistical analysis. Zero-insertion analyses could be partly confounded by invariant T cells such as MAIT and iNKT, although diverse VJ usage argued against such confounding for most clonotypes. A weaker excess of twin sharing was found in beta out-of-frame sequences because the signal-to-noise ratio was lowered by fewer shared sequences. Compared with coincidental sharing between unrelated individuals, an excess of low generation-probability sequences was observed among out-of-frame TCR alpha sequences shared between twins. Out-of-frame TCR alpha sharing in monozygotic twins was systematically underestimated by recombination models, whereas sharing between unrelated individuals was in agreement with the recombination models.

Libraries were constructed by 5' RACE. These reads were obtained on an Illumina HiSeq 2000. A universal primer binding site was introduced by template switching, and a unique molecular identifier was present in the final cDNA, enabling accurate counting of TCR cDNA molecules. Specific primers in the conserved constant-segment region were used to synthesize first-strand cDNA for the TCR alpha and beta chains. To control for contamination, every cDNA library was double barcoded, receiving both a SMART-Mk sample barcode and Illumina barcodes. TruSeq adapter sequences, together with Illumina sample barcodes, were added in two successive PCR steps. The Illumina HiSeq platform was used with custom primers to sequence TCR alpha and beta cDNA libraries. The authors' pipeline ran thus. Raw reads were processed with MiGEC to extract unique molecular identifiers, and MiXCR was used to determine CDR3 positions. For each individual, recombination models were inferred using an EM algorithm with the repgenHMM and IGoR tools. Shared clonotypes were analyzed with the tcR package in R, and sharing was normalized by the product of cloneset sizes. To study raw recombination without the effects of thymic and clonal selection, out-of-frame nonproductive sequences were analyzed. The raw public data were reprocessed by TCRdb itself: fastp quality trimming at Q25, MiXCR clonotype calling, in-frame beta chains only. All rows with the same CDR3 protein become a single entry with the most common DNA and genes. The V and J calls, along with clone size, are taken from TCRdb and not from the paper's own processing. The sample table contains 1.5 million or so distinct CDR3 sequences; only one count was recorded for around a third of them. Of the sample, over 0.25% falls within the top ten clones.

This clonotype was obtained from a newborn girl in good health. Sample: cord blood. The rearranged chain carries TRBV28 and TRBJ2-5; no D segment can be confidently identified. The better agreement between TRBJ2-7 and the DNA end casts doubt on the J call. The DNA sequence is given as TGTGCCAGCAGAGGGCGCTACGAGCAGTACTTC. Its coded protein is CASRGRYEQYF.